The source of this T cell receptor (beta chain) is a study of blood T cells in healthy people across ages. V lost 4 bases and J 10 bases, leaving 10 bases between the germline ends. Germline V gives CDR1 KGHDR, CDR2 SFDVKD. The CDR3 spans 12 residues. It was with a sample-barcoded 5' primer and a J-beta primer mix that a second PCR of roughly 7 to 12 cycles was run. In TCRdb, the 5' RACE reads were re-called with MiXCR into one record per CDR3 protein. The sample contains roughly 900,000 distinct CDR3 sequences, 29% of which appear only once. This clonotype was observed at least ten times. This TCR came from a woman older than 75 in good health. The J gene is TRBJ2-1, the V gene TRBV24-1; perhaps D is TRBD1 or TRBD2 (6 bases each). The sample taken for sequencing was blood. CDR3 DNA sequence: TGTGCCACCAGTGACGGGGGCAGGGAGCAGTTCTTC. This codes for CATSDGGREQFF.